This T cell receptor beta chain was sequenced for a study of tumor-infiltrating lymphocytes in oesophageal squamous cell carcinoma (dated by TCRdb to the mid-2010s). Relative to germline, V is 1 base shorter and J is 4 bases shorter, with 7 bases between their ends. Inclusive of the bounding cysteine and phenylalanine, the CDR3 is 13 residues long. Only CDR3 DNA remains: 39 bases, in frame from the first base. Based on the germline V gene, the CDR1 and CDR2 sequences are SGHTA and FQGNSA. To prepare the library, PCR was applied. The reads were generated on an Illumina HiSeq 2000. Using fastp at Q25 and MiXCR, TCRdb reprocessed the public reads and kept productive beta chains. Rows with one shared CDR3 protein collapse into an entry with the most common genes and DNA. This sample lists about 14,000 distinct CDR3 sequences; approximately 45% were detected once. About half of the sample goes to the ten largest clones.

About this clonotype itself: The specificity of this receptor is unknown. One base away there is no much larger clone; base qualities are not given.

The clonotype was recovered from a male donor with esophageal squamous cell carcinoma. The chain is made from TRBV7-2 and TRBJ2-5; confidence is insufficient to name the D gene. Specimen: blood. The DNA sequence is TGTGCCAGCAGCTTAGGGGTCGGAGAGACCCAGTACTTC. Its product reads: CASSLGVGETQYF.